The 30 T cell receptor beta chains below were found in one sample sequenced in a study of T cell repertoires in cytomegalovirus infection. One entry per CDR3 protein, called by TCRdb with MiXCR from the reads. The repertoire holds about 230,000 distinct CDR3 sequences, with approximately 24% as singletons. What was sequenced was CD8+ T cells from PBMCs. These receptors were obtained from a human donor in good health (CMV status not recorded). Some clones in this sample may be carry-over from other donors' samples.

The chain has TRBV29-1 and TRBJ2-2; D is ambiguous. There are 14 residues in the CDR3. With 3 bases removed from V and 5 bases from J, the gap between germline ends came to 13 bases. The V gene's germline CDR1 is SQVTM and CDR2 ANQGSEA. CDR3: CSVDSARRTGELFF. CDR3 nucleotide sequence: TGCAGCGTTGATTCAGCAAGGCGTACCGGGGAGCTGTTTTTT.

This chain connects TRBV14 to TRBJ2-1, with a weak D call TRBD2 (5 bases). CDR1 is SGHDN, CDR2 FVKESK, per germline. V was trimmed by 1 base and J by 6 bases, leaving 22 bases between them. The length of the CDR3 is 18 residues. DNA for the CDR3: TGTGCCAGCAGCCAAGGTCTAGCCGGCTCCCCGGGGTCCAATGAGCAGTTCTTC. Protein product: CASSQGLAGSPGSNEQFF.

CDR3 amino acids: CASGGLADYEQYF. The CDR3 DNA sequence: TGTGCCAGCGGGGGACTAGCGGACTACGAGCAGTACTTC. The chain has TRBV5-6 and TRBJ2-7; 11 bases fit TRBD2. CDR1 is SGHDT and CDR2 is YYEEEE in the germline V gene. The CDR3 has 13 amino acids. After removal of 7 bases from V and 3 bases from J, the junction contained 3 bases not matched to a gene.

This clonotype was counted at least ten times. V usage is TRBV7-2 and J usage is TRBJ1-4, with D perhaps TRBD1 (6 bases). The V end lost 1 base, the J end lost 8 bases, and 14 bases lay between the germline ends. CDR3 length equals 15 residues. Germline values: CDR1 SGHTA, CDR2 FQGNSA. The CDR3 is CASSLEQGSREKLFF. In nucleotides, the CDR3 is TGTGCCAGCAGCTTAGAACAGGGTAGTAGGGAAAAACTGTTTTTT.

This clonotype turned up a few times. The V call is TRBV3-1, the J call TRBJ2-1, with 9 bases aligning to TRBD2. The CDR3 has 18 residues. V lost 1 base to trimming and J lost 0 bases; unmatched junction nucleotides: 7. Germline V gives CDR1 LGHDT, CDR2 YNNKEL (reference sequence). The CDR3 DNA sequence: TGTGCCAGCAGCCAAGGACCTCTAGCGGGGACCTCCTACAATGAGCAGTTCTTC. It yields the protein CASSQGPLAGTSYNEQFF.

This rearrangement joins TRBV7-9 to TRBJ1-4; possibly TRBD1 for D (6 bases). Germline V gene data show CDR1 as SEHNR and CDR2 as FQNEAQ (reference sequence). V was clipped by 5 bases and J by 0 bases, with 10 bases between them. The CDR3 extends over 15 amino acids. In nucleotides, the CDR3 is TGTGCCAGCAGCCCGACAGGATCAACTAATGAAAAACTGTTTTTT. This codes for CASSPTGSTNEKLFF.

The sample holds a few counts of this clonotype. The V gene is TRBV12-3 or TRBV12-4, the J gene TRBJ2-1; no clear D. V lost 7 bases to trimming and J lost 7 bases, with 11 bases between them. The CDR3 consists of 12 residues. Here the CDR3 reads CASTLALNEQFF. The CDR3 DNA reads TGTGCCAGCACCTTGGCACTGAATGAGCAGTTCTTC.

Ten or more counts support this clonotype. V is TRBV7-9 and J is TRBJ2-7; no definite D call. The V gene lost 4 bases and the J gene lost 0 bases, with 10 bases spanning the gap. From germline, CDR1 is SEHNR and CDR2 FQNEAQ (reference sequence). The CDR3 has 14 residues. The CDR3 sequence: CASSSHSDSYEQYF. For the CDR3, the DNA is TGTGCCAGCAGCTCCCACAGTGACTCCTACGAGCAGTACTTC.

This clonotype was observed many times. The rearrangement links TRBV20-1 to TRBJ2-1; D may be TRBD2 (6 bases). This CDR3 contains 16 residues. Germline CDR1 is DFQATT and CDR2 is SNEGSKA (reference sequence). V shed 0 bases and J shed 10 bases, with 22 bases lying between them. This CDR3 is CSARDNWAGTPREQFF. For the CDR3, the DNA is TGCAGTGCTAGAGATAACTGGGCGGGGACTCCTAGGGAGCAGTTCTTC.

This clonotype was counted ten times or more. The chain employs TRBV7-6 and TRBJ2-2, with TRBD1 identical over 8 bases. The CDR3 has 15 residues. Germline lookup yields CDR1 SGHVS and CDR2 FNYEAQ. Trimming took 5 bases from V and 6 from J; bases not matched to a gene: 8. CDR3 nucleotide sequence: TGTGCCAGCAGCCTGGGACAGGCGGGATCCGGGGAGCTGTTTTTT. Residues: CASSLGQAGSGELFF.

The J gene is TRBJ1-2, the V gene TRBV29-1; D remains unclear. The CDR3 runs 16 residues. Trimming took off 0 bases at V and 0 bases at J, with 14 bases between the two ends. Looked up from germline, CDR1 is SQVTM and CDR2 is ANQGSEA. Here the CDR3 reads CSVEDSAEGANYGYTF. In DNA, the CDR3 is TGCAGCGTTGAAGATAGTGCAGAAGGAGCTAACTATGGCTACACCTTC. Complete variable domain (other parts from reference TRBV29-1 and TRBJ1-2): SAVISQKPSRDICQRGTSLTIQCQVDSQVTMMFWYRQQPGQSLTLIATANQGSEATYESGFVIDKFPISRPNLTFSTLTVSNMSPEDSSIYLCSVEDSAEGANYGYTFGSGTRLTVV.

V is TRBV20-1 and J is TRBJ2-3, with TRBD2 matching over 8 bases. In germline, CDR1 is DFQATT, CDR2 SNEGSKA (reference sequence). Germline trimming cut 5 bases from V and 0 bases from J; bases unmatched to any gene: 7. The CDR3 spans 15 residues. The DNA for the CDR3 is TGCAGTGCTTCCGGACTAGCAGAAAGCACAGATACGCAGTATTTT. Amino acids: CSASGLAESTDTQYF.

The V call is TRBV25-1, the J call TRBJ2-7; D ambiguous. CDR3 size: 14 residues. Germline V lookup: CDR1 MGHDK, CDR2 SYGVNS. Trimming pared 2 bases from V and 6 bases from J, leaving 14 bases between. DNA for the CDR3: TGTGCCAGCAGTGAACTCAGTGCCTTCTCCGAGCAGTACTTC. Its translation: CASSELSAFSEQYF.

The rearrangement joins TRBV3-1 to TRBJ2-3; maybe TRBD2 (7 bases). Germline loops: CDR1 LGHDT, CDR2 YNNKEL (reference sequence). This CDR3 contains 16 residues. V lost 0 bases and J lost 7, with 17 bases in between. The CDR3 sequence is CASSQEEGGGHYTQYF. In nucleotides, the CDR3 is TGTGCCAGCAGCCAAGAGGAAGGGGGGGGGCATTATACGCAGTATTTT.

The CDR3 loop is CASSLRLRTRSDTGELFF. The CDR3 DNA reads TGTGCCAGCAGCTTAAGGTTGAGGACCAGGTCGGACACCGGGGAGCTGTTTTTT. This chain joins TRBV7-8 and TRBJ2-2; unclear D gene. Germline V lookup: CDR1 SGHVS, CDR2 FQNEAQ. This CDR3 comprises 18 residues. V lost 2 bases and J 3 bases, leaving 19 bases between the germline ends.

In this sample, this clonotype is medium-sized. This chain joins TRBV7-8 and TRBJ2-7; 7 bases are a match to TRBD1. Germline trimming cut 3 bases from V and 5 bases from J; bases unmatched to any gene: 10. Germline V gene data show CDR1 as SGHVS and CDR2 as FQNEAQ. The CDR3 consists of 15 residues. The CDR3: CASSFTPGGTDEQYF. CDR3 in DNA: TGTGCCAGCAGCTTCACTCCGGGTGGGACAGACGAGCAGTACTTC.

The rearrangement uses TRBV5-1 and TRBJ2-1, with D maybe TRBD2 (6 bases). The CDR3 has 13 residues. Looked up from germline, CDR1 is SGHRS and CDR2 is YFSETQ. V was pared by 2 bases and J by 7 bases, with 10 bases between. For the CDR3, the DNA is TGCGCCAGCAGCTTTACTAGCAATAATGAGCAGTTCTTC. Residues: CASSFTSNNEQFF.

The rearrangement uses TRBV6-2 or TRBV6-3 and TRBJ1-1; D perhaps matches TRBD1 (6 bases). Per germline, CDR1 MNHEY and CDR2 SVGEGT. The CDR3 is 16 residues long. Trimming cost V 0 bases and J 0 bases, with 11 bases left between them. The CDR3 reads CASSYSRGRMNTEAFF. The CDR3 coding sequence is TGTGCCAGCAGTTACTCCAGGGGCCGCATGAACACTGAAGCTTTCTTT.

The chain carries TRBV27 and TRBJ2-7; 7 bases match TRBD1. V dropped 4 bases and J dropped 2; count of bases not matched to a gene: 17. Germline V gene data show CDR1 as MNHEY and CDR2 as SMNVEV (reference sequence). The CDR3 spans 18 residues. The CDR3 reads CASSSSIVETGSPYEQYF. As DNA, the CDR3 is TGTGCCAGCAGTTCATCGATTGTCGAGACAGGGTCCCCCTACGAGCAGTACTTC.

This clonotype appeared many times. The V gene is TRBV5-5, the J gene TRBJ2-1; TRBD2 matches at 9 bases. Germline CDR1 is SGHKS and CDR2 is YYEKEE (reference sequence). The V gene end was trimmed by 4 bases and the J gene end by 2 bases; junction bases not matched to a gene: 10. CDR3 size: 17 residues. The CDR3 is CASSASGAAGPYNEQFF. The CDR3, as DNA: TGTGCCAGCAGCGCTAGCGGGGCGGCTGGTCCCTACAATGAGCAGTTCTTC.

The chain combines TRBV2 with TRBJ1-5; a weak D match, TRBD1 (5 bases). The CDR3 covers 15 residues. The V gene's germline CDR1 is SNHLY and CDR2 FYNNEI. V was cut by 3 bases and J by 1 base, with 10 bases left in between. CDR3 sequence (DNA): TGTGCCAGCAGTGATGGCAGGGCAAGCAATCAGCCCCAGCATTTT. Its translation is CASSDGRASNQPQHF.

This chain joins TRBV7-6 and TRBJ2-2; 13 bases map to TRBD2. J lost 4 bases, V lost 5 bases, and 7 bases had no gene match. The CDR3 has 17 residues. CDR1 and CDR2 from the germline V gene are SGHVS and FNYEAQ. The CDR3: CASSLGTSGASTGELFF. CDR3 DNA: TGTGCCAGCAGCCTTGGGACTAGCGGGGCGTCCACCGGGGAGCTGTTTTTT.

On this clonotype: A much bigger clone sits one base away, suggesting this may be a read error. As DNA, the CDR3 is TGTGCCAGCAGCCTACCGGAGGGTAGGGGCAATCAGCACCAGCATTTT. Translated: CASSLPEGRGNQHQHF. The chain couples TRBV7-8 to TRBJ1-5; D is possibly TRBD1 (5 bases). Germline-derived CDR1 and CDR2 are SGHVS and FQNEAQ. The CDR3 length is 16 residues.

This clonotype was recorded a few times. The gene calls are TRBV15 and TRBJ1-6; D gene uncertain. The CDR3 consists of 14 residues. Trimming pared 0 bases from V and 7 bases from J, leaving 7 bases between. The germline V gene encodes CDR1 LNHNV and CDR2 YYDKDF (reference sequence). The CDR3, as DNA: TGTGCCACCAGCAGAGATCTTCGGAATTCACCCCTCCACTTT. This encodes CATSRDLRNSPLHF.

This clonotype has a count of ten or more. This chain uses TRBV7-2 with TRBJ1-1; D is unresolved. The CDR3 has 15 residues. Germline assignment: CDR1 SGHTA and CDR2 FQGNSA. The ends were cut back, 4 bases at V and 3 bases at J, with 15 bases in the middle. CDR3 residues: CASSWSRVSDTEAFF. The DNA of the CDR3 is TGTGCCAGCAGCTGGAGCCGGGTTTCCGACACTGAAGCTTTCTTT.

Only a few counts were recorded for this clonotype. The rearrangement joins TRBV6-2 or TRBV6-3 to TRBJ1-1; D ambiguous. The CDR3 consists of 14 residues. Germline V gives CDR1 MNHEY, CDR2 SVGEGT. V dropped 5 bases and J dropped 1 base, with 11 bases sitting between them. The CDR3 region has the DNA TGTGCCAGCAGTATCACGGGAAAGAACACTGAAGCTTTCTTT. Translating it yields CASSITGKNTEAFF.

This clonotype qualifies as large (0.1 to 1%). The chain combines TRBV15 with TRBJ2-1; TRBD2 aligns across 8 bases. CDR1 is LNHNV, CDR2 YYDKDF, per germline (reference sequence). CDR3 length equals 14 residues. V trimming: 6 bases; J trimming: 6 bases; junction bases outside the gene matches: 7. In nucleotides, the CDR3 is TGTGCCACCAGATTCCCGGGGGGGTTCAATGAGCAGTTCTTC. Its translation: CATRFPGGFNEQFF.

This clonotype has ten or more counts. The V gene is TRBV12-3 or TRBV12-4, the J gene TRBJ1-5, with a possible D match to TRBD1 (5 bases). CDR3 length: 16 residues. Trimming left V 5 bases short and J 5 bases short, with 19 bases between. In DNA, the CDR3 is TGTGCCAGCAGTCTTCGGGGGTTAACAGGCGATCAGCCCCAGCATTTT. It is translated as CASSLRGLTGDQPQHF.

This CDR3 reads CASSFQHEQYF. The CDR3 coding sequence is TGTGCCAGCAGTTTTCAACACGAGCAGTACTTC. The rearrangement links TRBV12-3 or TRBV12-4 to TRBJ2-7; D unresolved. The CDR3 extends over 11 amino acids. V lost 3 bases and J lost 5, with 5 bases in between.

A few counts support this clonotype. V and J are TRBV2 and TRBJ2-2; possibly TRBD2 for D (5 bases). CDR3 length equals 15 residues. Per the germline V gene, CDR1 is SNHLY and CDR2 is FYNNEI. V dropped 6 bases and J dropped 4 bases, with 15 bases sitting between them. CDR3 bases: TGTGCCAGCAGGTTAGAGAGTCGGGGCACCGGGGAGCTGTTTTTT. Amino acid sequence: CASRLESRGTGELFF.